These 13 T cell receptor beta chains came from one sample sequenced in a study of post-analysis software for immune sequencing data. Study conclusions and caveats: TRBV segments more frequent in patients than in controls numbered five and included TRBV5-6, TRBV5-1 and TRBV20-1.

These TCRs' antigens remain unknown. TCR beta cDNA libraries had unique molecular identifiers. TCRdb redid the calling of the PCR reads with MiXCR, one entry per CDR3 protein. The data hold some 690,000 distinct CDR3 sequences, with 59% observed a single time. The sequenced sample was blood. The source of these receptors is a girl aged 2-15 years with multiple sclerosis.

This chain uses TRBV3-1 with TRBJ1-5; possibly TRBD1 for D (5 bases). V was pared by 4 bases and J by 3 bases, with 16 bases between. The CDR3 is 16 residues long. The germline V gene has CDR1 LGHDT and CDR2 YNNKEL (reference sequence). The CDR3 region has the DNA TGTGCCAGCAGCCCCCTGGGGCCCGACGACAATCAGCCCCAGCATTTT. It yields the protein CASSPLGPDDNQPQHF.

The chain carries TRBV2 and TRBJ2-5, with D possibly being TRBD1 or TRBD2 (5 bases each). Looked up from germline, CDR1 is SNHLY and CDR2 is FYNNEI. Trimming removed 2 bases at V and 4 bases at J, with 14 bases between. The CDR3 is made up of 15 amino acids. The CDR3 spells CASSERLRGPETQYF. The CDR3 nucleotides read TGTGCCAGCAGTGAACGTTTACGGGGCCCAGAGACCCAGTACTTC.

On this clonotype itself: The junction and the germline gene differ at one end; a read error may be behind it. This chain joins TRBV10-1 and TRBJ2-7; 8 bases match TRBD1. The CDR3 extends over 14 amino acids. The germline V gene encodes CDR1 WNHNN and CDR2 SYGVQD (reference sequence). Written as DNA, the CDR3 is TGCGCCGGCAGTGATTCGGACAGGGTGGACGAGCAGTACTTC. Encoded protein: CAGSDSDRVDEQYF.

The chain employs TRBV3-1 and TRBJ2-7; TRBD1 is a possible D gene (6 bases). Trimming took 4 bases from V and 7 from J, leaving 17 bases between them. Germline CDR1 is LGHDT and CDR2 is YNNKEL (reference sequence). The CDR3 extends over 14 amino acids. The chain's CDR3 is CASSPLDRLGEQYF. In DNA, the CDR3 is TGTGCCAGCAGCCCACTGGACAGACTGGGGGAGCAGTACTTC.

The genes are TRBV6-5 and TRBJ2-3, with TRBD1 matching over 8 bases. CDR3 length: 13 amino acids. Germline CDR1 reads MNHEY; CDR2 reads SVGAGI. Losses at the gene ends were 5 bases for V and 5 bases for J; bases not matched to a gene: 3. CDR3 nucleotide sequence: TGTGCCAGCAGTACAGGGGGTGGAGATACGCAGTATTTT. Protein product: CASSTGGGDTQYF.

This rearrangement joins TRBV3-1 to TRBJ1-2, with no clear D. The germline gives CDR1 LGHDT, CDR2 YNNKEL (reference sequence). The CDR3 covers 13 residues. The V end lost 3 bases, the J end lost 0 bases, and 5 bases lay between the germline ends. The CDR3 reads CASSQRANYGYTF. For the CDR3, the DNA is TGTGCCAGCAGCCAGAGAGCTAACTATGGCTACACCTTC.

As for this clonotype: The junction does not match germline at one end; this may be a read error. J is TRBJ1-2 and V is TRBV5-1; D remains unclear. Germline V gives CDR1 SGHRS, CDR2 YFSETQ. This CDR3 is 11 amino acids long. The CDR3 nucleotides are TGCGCCGGCAGCTTGGAGGGTGGCTACACCTTC. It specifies CAGSLEGGYTF. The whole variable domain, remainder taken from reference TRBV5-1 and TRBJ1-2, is KAGVTQTPRYLIKTRGQQVTLSCSPISGHRSVSWYQQTPGQGLQFLFEYFSETQRNKGNFPGRFSGRQFSNSRSEMNVSTLELGDSALYLCAGSLEGGYTFGSGTRLTVV.

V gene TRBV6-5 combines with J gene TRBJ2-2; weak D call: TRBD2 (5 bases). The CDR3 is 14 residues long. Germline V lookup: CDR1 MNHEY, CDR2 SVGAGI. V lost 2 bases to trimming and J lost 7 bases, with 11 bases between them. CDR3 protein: CASSYARRGGELFF. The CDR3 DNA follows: TGTGCCAGCAGTTACGCGCGTCGGGGCGGGGAGCTGTTTTTT.

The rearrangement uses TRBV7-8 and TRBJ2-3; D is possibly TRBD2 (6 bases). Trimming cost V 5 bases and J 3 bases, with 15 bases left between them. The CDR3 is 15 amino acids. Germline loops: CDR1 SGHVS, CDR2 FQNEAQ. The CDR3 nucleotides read TGTGCCAGCAGCCCCGGGAGAATGGGAACAGATACGCAGTATTTT. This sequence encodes CASSPGRMGTDTQYF.

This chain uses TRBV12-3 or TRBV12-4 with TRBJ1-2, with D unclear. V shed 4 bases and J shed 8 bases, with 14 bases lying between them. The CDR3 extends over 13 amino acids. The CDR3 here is CASSSSRFLGYTF. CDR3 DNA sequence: TGTGCCAGCAGTTCCAGTAGGTTTTTAGGCTACACCTTC.

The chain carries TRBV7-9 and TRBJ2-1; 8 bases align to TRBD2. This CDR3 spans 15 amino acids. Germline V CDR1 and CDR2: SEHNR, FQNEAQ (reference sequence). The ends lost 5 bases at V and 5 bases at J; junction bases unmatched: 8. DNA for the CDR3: TGTGCCAGCAGCCCTAAGGGAGCGGGGGACAATGAGCAGTTCTTC. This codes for CASSPKGAGDNEQFF. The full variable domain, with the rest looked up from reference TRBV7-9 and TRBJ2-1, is DTGVSQNPRHKITKRGQNVTFRCDPISEHNRLYWYRQTLGQGPEFLTYFQNEAQLEKSRLLSDRFSAERPKGSFSTLEIQRTEQGDSAMYLCASSPKGAGDNEQFFGPGTRLTVL.

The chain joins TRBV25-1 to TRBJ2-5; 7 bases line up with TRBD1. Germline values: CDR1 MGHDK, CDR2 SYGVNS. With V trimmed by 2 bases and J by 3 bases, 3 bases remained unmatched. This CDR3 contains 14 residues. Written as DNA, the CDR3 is TGTGCCAGCAGTGAACGAGGGGGCGAAGAGACCCAGTACTTC. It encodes CASSERGGEETQYF.

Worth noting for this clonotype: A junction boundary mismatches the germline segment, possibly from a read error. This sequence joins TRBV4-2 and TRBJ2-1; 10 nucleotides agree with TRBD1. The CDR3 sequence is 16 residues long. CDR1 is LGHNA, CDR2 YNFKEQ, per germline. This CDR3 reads CASSQDGDRGDNKQFF. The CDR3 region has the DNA TGTGCCAGCAGCCAAGATGGGGACAGGGGAGACAATAAGCAGTTCTTC.